Sequencing of this T cell receptor beta chain was carried out in a study of blood T cells in healthy people across ages. The use of a sample-barcoded 5' primer and a J-beta primer mix characterized a second PCR of about 7 to 12 cycles. A single record per CDR3 protein comes from TCRdb applying MiXCR to the 5' RACE reads. This sample has roughly 1.9 million distinct CDR3 sequences, with roughly two fifths found just once. With 6 bases removed from V and 6 bases from J, the gap between germline ends came to 15 bases. This CDR3 contains 14 residues. Germline assignment: CDR1 MNHEY and CDR2 SVGEGT. Concerning this clonotype: The target antigen is unknown.

Study findings and constraints: While age rose, TCR beta diversity per million T cells dropped in a roughly linear way. In long-lived donors, naive CD4+ cell counts and diversity exceeded those of aged donors.

The V call is TRBV6-2 or TRBV6-3, the J call TRBJ1-5; D ambiguous. Sequences were obtained from blood. This TCR was recovered from a human donor in good health. CDR3 protein: CASRFEQEGQPQHF. The CDR3 DNA sequence: TGTGCCAGCAGGTTCGAACAAGAGGGTCAGCCCCAGCATTTT.